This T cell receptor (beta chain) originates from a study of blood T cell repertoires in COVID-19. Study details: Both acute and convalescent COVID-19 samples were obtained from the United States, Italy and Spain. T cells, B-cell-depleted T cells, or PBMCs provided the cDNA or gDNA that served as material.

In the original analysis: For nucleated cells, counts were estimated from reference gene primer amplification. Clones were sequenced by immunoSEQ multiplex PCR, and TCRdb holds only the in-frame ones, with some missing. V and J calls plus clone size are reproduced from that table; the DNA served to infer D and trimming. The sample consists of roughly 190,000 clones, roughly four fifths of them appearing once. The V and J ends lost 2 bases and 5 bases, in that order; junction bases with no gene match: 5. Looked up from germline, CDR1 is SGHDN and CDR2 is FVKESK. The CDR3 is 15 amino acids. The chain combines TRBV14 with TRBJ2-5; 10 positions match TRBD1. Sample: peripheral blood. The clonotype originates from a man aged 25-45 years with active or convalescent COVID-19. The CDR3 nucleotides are TGTGCCAGCAGCCAACTAGACAGGGGGCAGGAGACCCAGTACTTC. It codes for CASSQLDRGQETQYF.